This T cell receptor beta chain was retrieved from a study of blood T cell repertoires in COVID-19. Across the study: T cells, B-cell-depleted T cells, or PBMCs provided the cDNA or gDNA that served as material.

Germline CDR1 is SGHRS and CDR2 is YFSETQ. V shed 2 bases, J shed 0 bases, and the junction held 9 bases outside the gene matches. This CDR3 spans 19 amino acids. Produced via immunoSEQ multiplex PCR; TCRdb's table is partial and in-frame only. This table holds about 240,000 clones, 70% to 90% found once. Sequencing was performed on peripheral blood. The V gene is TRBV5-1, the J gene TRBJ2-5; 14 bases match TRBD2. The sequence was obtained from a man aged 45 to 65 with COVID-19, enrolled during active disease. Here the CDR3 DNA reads TGCGCCAGCAGCTTACAGACTAGCGGGGGGGTTAATAACCAAGAGACCCAGTACTTC. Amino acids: CASSLQTSGGVNNQETQYF.